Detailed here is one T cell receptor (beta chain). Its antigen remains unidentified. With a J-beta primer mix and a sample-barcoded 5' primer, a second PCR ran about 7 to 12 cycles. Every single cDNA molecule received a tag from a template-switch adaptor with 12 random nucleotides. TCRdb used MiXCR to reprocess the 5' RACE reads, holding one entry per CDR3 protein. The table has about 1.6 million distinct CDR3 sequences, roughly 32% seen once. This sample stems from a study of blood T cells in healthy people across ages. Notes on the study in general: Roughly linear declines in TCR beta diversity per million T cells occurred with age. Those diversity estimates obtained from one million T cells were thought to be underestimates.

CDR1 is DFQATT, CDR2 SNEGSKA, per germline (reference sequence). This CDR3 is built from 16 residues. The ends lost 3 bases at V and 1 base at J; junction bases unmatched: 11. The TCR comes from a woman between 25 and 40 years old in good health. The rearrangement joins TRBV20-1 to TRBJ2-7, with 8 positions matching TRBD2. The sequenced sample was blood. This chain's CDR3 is CSASLRGGQESYEQYF. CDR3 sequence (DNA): TGCAGTGCTAGCCTCCGGGGGGGGCAGGAATCCTACGAGCAGTACTTC.